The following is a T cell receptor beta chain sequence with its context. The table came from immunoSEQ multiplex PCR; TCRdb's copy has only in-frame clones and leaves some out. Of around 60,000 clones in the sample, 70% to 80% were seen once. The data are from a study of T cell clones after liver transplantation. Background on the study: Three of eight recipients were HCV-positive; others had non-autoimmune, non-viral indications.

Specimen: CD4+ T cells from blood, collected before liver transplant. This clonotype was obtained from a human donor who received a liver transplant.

The CDR3 sequence is CASSRWQGSSPLHF. As DNA, the CDR3 is TGTGCCAGCAGTCGTTGGCAGGGGAGTTCACCCCTCCACTTT. The V and J genes are TRBV6-5 and TRBJ1-6; D perhaps matches TRBD1 (6 bases). V lost 5 bases and J 9 bases, leaving 14 bases between the germline ends. This CDR3 comprises 14 residues. In germline, CDR1 is MNHEY, CDR2 SVGAGI.